The present entry profiles one T cell receptor (beta chain) with its context. In this sample, this clone turned up a few times. It has no known antigen specificity. No much larger clone exists at a distance of one base, and base qualities are not known. This sample was taken from a study of beta chain features in type 1 diabetes (dated by TCRdb to the late 2010s). Regarding the research as a whole: Mean age, gender distribution, total cell number and subset yield did not differ between patients and healthy donors. A total of roughly 100 million sorted cells were examined across all samples, and the number of cells per subset was strongly correlated with RNA yield. In the study, recently diagnosed type 1 diabetes patients and matched healthy donors were compared on the TCRB repertoires of their sorted circulating CD4+ T cell subsets. Regulatory and stem cell-like memory subsets were obtained from only 8 patients and roughly 8 healthy donors, while naive and central memory subsets were obtained from all 30 or so donors. What the work shows at the level of the full study, not this receptor alone: In all four CD4+ subsets, TCRB CDR3 length was moderately but significantly shorter in type 1 diabetes patients. Because cDNA was sequenced instead of genomic DNA, highly expressing activated cells could be over-represented, though the groups showed no difference in activation or CD3 levels. At VDJ recombination sites, patients with type 1 diabetes made fewer insertions and deleted more nucleotides, a pattern implying thymic rearrangement abnormalities. Because small numbers of individuals were included in the HLA sub-analyses, any influence of HLA type on TCRB rearrangement was left unresolved. The naive, central memory and regulatory TCRB repertoires appeared to resemble one another more closely among patients than among healthy donors. PCR may preferentially amplify shorter templates, but because patient and control samples were amplified and corrected together, any resulting skew would affect both groups equally.

A single peripheral blood draw of around 120 mL on average was collected from each donor into heparinised tubes. A BD FACSAria II and a panel including CD45RO, CCR7, CD25, CD127, CD95 and CD27 were used to sort naive, central memory, regulatory and stem cell-like memory CD4+ T cells. Every sorted population had a purity above 95%. PBMCs were isolated right away by Lymphoprep density gradient centrifugation and were stained directly, without culture. Samples were stained and sorted in pairs, with one healthy donor and one patient per experiment, so that batch effects were minimized. As encoded in the germline V gene (reference sequence), CDR1 is SGHNT while CDR2 is YYREEE. Its CDR3 holds 15 amino acids, cysteine through phenylalanine. Only the CDR3 region is kept as DNA, spanning 45 bases read in frame from base 1. V is cut by 5 bases and J by 0 bases, and the space between the germline ends is 12 bases.

The entire amount of isolated RNA was reverse transcribed using the High Capacity cDNA Reverse Transcription Kit, so the sequenced TCRB transcripts were expressed ones. Deep immunoSEQ sequencing was performed on naive, central memory and regulatory T cell samples, with an average of about 3.6 million total reads per sample. Sorted cells were lysed in RLT buffer, and RNA was extracted using DNase-treated RNeasy Micro or Mini kits according to cell number. Each cell subset was processed separately to prevent cross-contamination, with patient and healthy donor samples processed together. The immunoSEQ multiplex PCR was used to amplify TCRB sequences from cDNA, generating 87-bp fragments that spanned the CDR3 region. Sequencing of the amplicons was performed on the Illumina HiSeq platform. Per the authors' processing: Synthetic template baselines were used to correct PCR bias computationally, reads within Hamming distance 2 were collapsed together, and singletons that could not be merged were discarded. Reads were aligned to IMGT to assign V, D and J genes, CDR3 length, and insertions or deletions at six rearrangement sites. Within each subset, clonotype counts were normalized to sorted cell number, after which true diversity and Gini coefficients were computed with the tcR R package. The overlap coefficient, calculated on TCRB nucleotide sequences, was used to measure repertoire sharing. Out-of-frame TCRB sequences from naive cells were analyzed to stand in for the pre-selection repertoire. TCRdb took over this immuneACCESS table, retaining in-frame rearrangements with V and J assigned. Such tables are incomplete; in checked studies, under half of the missing clones stem from an unresolved V gene, and the remainder is unexplained. That table gives V, J and clone size, and the DNA gave D and trimming. The sample table holds 240,000 or so clones, of which roughly 22% were seen once. Of the sample, 0.028% is held by the ten largest clones.

Source material: naive CD4+ T cells from blood. Explained via the paper, the cell subset or site label denotes: true naive CD4+ T cells. The rearrangement joined TRBV5-4 to TRBJ2-1; perhaps TRBD1 is the D gene, with 5 bases matching. The receptor was derived from a woman in her forties with type 1 diabetes. The CDR3 protein is CASRSDSSSYNEQFF. Here is the DNA: TGTGCCAGCAGATCCGACAGCAGCTCCTACAATGAGCAGTTCTTC.